These 13 T cell receptor beta chains came from one sample sequenced in a study of T cell responses to AZD1222 COVID-19 vaccine (dated by TCRdb to the early 2020s). Reading the label with the study, this specimen's time point is: baseline before first vaccination. The protocol used for the library was the immunoSEQ multiplex PCR assay. The table was pulled from immuneACCESS by TCRdb, which kept in-frame rearrangements only. Such tables lose some clones; where checked, under half of the loss comes from unresolved V genes, and the rest has no known cause. In this sample the table shows around 190,000 clones, about 91% of which occur a single time. 0.4% to 0.5% of the sample belongs to the ten largest clones. The sequencing here drew on peripheral blood, taken on day 0 of AZD1222 vaccination. These receptors originate from an adult in good health.

This clone has just a few counts. The rearrangement uses TRBV7-8 and TRBJ2-3, with 11 bases aligning to TRBD2. V shed 5 bases and J 2 bases; nucleotides not matched to a gene: 9. Germline V CDR1 and CDR2: SGHVS, FQNEAQ. The CDR3 runs to 17 residues. The CDR3 is CASSPALAGGNTDTQYF. Here the CDR3 DNA reads TGTGCCAGCAGCCCAGCTCTAGCGGGGGGTAACACAGATACGCAGTATTTT.

This clone was detected only a few times. The rearrangement uses TRBV10-3 and TRBJ1-6; 7 bases are shared with TRBD1. Unmatched junction bases numbered 6, after V lost 7 bases and J lost 9 bases. The CDR3 covers 13 residues. Germline values: CDR1 ENHRY, CDR2 SYGVKD. CDR3 in amino acids: CAIKTGLSSPLHF. CDR3 nucleotide sequence: TGTGCCATCAAGACAGGGTTAAGTTCACCCCTCCACTTT.

The V gene is TRBV9, the J gene TRBJ1-4; D gene uncertain. Trimming pared 2 bases from V and 0 bases from J, leaving 2 bases between. The CDR3 consists of 13 residues. Germline assignment: CDR1 SGDLS and CDR2 YYNGEE. CDR3 DNA: TGTGCCAGCAGCGTGGCAACTAATGAAAAACTGTTTTTT. It codes for CASSVATNEKLFF.

The gene calls are TRBV18 and TRBJ2-1; TRBD1 agrees at 7 bases. The V gene end was trimmed by 3 bases and the J gene end by 2 bases; junction bases not matched to a gene: 4. CDR1 KGHSH and CDR2 LQKENI come from the germline V gene. This CDR3 is 15 amino acids long. The CDR3 here is CASSPGTETYNEQFF. In DNA, the CDR3 is TGTGCCAGCTCACCCGGGACAGAGACCTACAATGAGCAGTTCTTC.

This chain connects TRBV18 to TRBJ2-5; D might be TRBD2 (6 bases). Germline V lookup: CDR1 KGHSH, CDR2 LQKENI. The CDR3 has 13 residues. Trimming took 3 bases from V and 2 from J, leaving 7 bases between them. The CDR3 loop reads CASSPGTQETQYF. The DNA of the CDR3 is TGTGCCAGCTCACCTGGGACTCAAGAGACCCAGTACTTC.

V and J are TRBV6-1 and TRBJ1-2; perhaps TRBD1 as D (5 bases). Trimming cost V 0 bases and J 3 bases, with 11 bases left between them. Germline V lookup: CDR1 MNHNS, CDR2 SASEGT. This CDR3 comprises 15 residues. CDR3 nucleotide sequence: TGTGCCAGCAGTGAAGCGGGGGGGGATTACTATGGCTACACCTTC. The encoded protein is CASSEAGGDYYGYTF.

The chain couples TRBV7-9 to TRBJ1-1, with unresolved D. Germline V gives CDR1 SEHNR, CDR2 FQNEAQ (reference sequence). Trimming took off 8 bases at V and 5 bases at J, with 9 bases between the two ends. This CDR3 has 11 amino acids. CDR3 sequence: CASDRPTEAFF. The CDR3 DNA reads as TGTGCCAGCGATAGGCCGACTGAAGCTTTCTTT.

V is TRBV28 and J is TRBJ1-5; TRBD1 might be the D (5 bases). This CDR3 has 14 residues. V was shortened by 8 bases and J by 7 bases, with 18 bases between the two germline ends. CDR1 and CDR2 (germline): MDHEN, SYDVKM. CDR3 in amino acids: CASVGGGASQPQHF. CDR3 sequence (DNA): TGTGCCAGCGTGGGTGGAGGGGCTAGCCAGCCCCAGCATTTT.

The genes are TRBV27 and TRBJ2-1; D is unresolved. In germline, CDR1 is MNHEY, CDR2 SMNVEV (reference sequence). Trimming removed 7 bases at V and 6 bases at J, with 7 bases between. The CDR3 totals 11 residues. The CDR3 DNA follows: TGTGCCAGCACCGGAACCAATGAGCAGTTCTTC. It codes for CASTGTNEQFF.

This chain uses TRBV10-3 with TRBJ2-7; D may be TRBD2 (5 bases). The V end was cut by 0 bases, the J end by 4 bases, with 10 bases between. In germline, CDR1 is ENHRY, CDR2 SYGVKD. This CDR3 has 14 amino acids. The CDR3 loop is CAISESGRRYEQYF. The CDR3 DNA reads TGTGCCATCAGTGAGTCAGGCAGGAGGTACGAGCAGTACTTC.

This rearrangement joins TRBV19 to TRBJ1-2, with 7 bases lining up with TRBD1. There are 15 residues in the CDR3. Germline lookup yields CDR1 LNHDA and CDR2 SQIVND (reference sequence). Trimming removed 7 bases from V and 4 bases from J; junction bases left unmatched: 12. The CDR3 protein is CASKPTPGQSYGYTF. DNA of the CDR3: TGTGCCAGTAAACCCACCCCGGGACAGTCCTATGGCTACACCTTC.

As DNA, the CDR3 is TGTGCCACCAGCAGACTGACGGGAGATGGTAGAGATACGCAGTATTTT. Translating it yields CATSRLTGDGRDTQYF. The chain combines TRBV15 with TRBJ2-3, with D maybe TRBD2 (6 bases). Trimming stripped 2 bases from V and 5 bases from J, with 17 bases between. CDR3 size: 16 residues. Germline CDR1 is LNHNV and CDR2 is YYDKDF (reference sequence).

V is TRBV18 and J is TRBJ1-5, with D uncertain. The germline CDR1 and CDR2 sequences are KGHSH and LQKENI. Deletions cut 2 bases from V and 1 base from J, with 12 bases between. The CDR3 length is 16 residues. The chain's CDR3 is CASSPYKGNSNQPQHF. CDR3 DNA: TGTGCCAGCTCACCATATAAAGGGAACAGCAATCAGCCCCAGCATTTT.